One T cell receptor beta chain is described in this entry. The data were obtained in a study of blood T cell repertoires in COVID-19. Study as a whole: Samples of COVID-19 (acute and convalescent) were obtained from the United States, Italy and Spain.

Clones were read by immunoSEQ multiplex PCR, and TCRdb kept only the in-frame ones, dropping some. The data contain tens of thousands of clones, over 70% of them seen just once; the ten biggest clones take up 0.85% to 1.2%. V was clipped by 3 bases and J by 2 bases, with 14 bases between them. The germline CDR1 and CDR2 sequences are MNHEY and SMNVEV (reference sequence). The CDR3 consists of 16 residues. The J gene is TRBJ2-1, the V gene TRBV27; a weak D match, TRBD2 (7 bases). The receptor was derived from a human donor in a cohort sampled during active COVID-19. Sequencing was carried out using peripheral blood. The CDR3 bases are TGTGCCAGCAGTTTTCGGACAGCGGGAACCTACAATGAGCAGTTCTTC. It translates to CASSFRTAGTYNEQFF.